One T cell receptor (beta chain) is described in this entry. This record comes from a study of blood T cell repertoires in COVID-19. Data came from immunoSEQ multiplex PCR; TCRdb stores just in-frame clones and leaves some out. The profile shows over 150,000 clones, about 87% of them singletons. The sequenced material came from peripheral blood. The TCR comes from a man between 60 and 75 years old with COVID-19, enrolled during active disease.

The CDR3 nucleotides read TGTGCCAGCAGCGCTAGACAGGGCTACGAGCAGTACTTC. Amino acids: CASSARQGYEQYF. This sequence joins TRBV9 and TRBJ2-7; 7 bases match TRBD1. The length of the CDR3 is 13 residues. Germline CDR1 SGDLS, CDR2 YYNGEE. V gave up 3 bases and J gave up 3 bases; unmatched junction bases: 3.